Given below is one TCR beta chain in context. This CDR3 has 13 residues. Trimming pared 2 bases from V and 5 bases from J, leaving 7 bases between. Germline lookup yields CDR1 LNHDA and CDR2 SQIVND (reference sequence). The data were obtained in a study of blood T cell repertoires in COVID-19. The wider study: Sites across the United States, Italy and Spain contributed samples from acute and convalescent COVID-19.

Here immunoSEQ multiplex PCR was the method, and the copy in TCRdb shows in-frame clones only, minus some. The repertoire holds tens of thousands of clones, 80% to 85% seen once, with roughly 40% in the top ten. The V and J genes are TRBV19 and TRBJ1-5; the D is unclear. Sequencing was carried out using peripheral blood. The receptor was derived from a man aged 80 or over with acute or convalescent COVID-19. CDR3 sequence reads: CASSIFTDQPQHF. CDR3 bases: TGTGCCAGTAGTATATTCACGGATCAGCCCCAGCATTTT.